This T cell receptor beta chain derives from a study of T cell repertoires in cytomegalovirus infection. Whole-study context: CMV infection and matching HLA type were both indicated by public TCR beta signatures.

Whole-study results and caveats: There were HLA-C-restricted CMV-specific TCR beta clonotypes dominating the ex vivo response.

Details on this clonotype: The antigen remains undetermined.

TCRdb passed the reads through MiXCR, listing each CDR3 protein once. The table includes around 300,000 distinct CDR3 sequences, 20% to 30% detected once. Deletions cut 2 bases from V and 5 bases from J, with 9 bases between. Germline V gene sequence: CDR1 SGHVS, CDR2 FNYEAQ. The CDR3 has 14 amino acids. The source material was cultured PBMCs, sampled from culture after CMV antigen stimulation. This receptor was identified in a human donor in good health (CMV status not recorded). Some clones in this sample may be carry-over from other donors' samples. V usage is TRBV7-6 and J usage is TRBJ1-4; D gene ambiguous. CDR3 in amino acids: CASSLSTENEKLFF. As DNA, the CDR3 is TGTGCCAGCAGCTTATCTACAGAGAATGAAAAACTGTTTTTT.